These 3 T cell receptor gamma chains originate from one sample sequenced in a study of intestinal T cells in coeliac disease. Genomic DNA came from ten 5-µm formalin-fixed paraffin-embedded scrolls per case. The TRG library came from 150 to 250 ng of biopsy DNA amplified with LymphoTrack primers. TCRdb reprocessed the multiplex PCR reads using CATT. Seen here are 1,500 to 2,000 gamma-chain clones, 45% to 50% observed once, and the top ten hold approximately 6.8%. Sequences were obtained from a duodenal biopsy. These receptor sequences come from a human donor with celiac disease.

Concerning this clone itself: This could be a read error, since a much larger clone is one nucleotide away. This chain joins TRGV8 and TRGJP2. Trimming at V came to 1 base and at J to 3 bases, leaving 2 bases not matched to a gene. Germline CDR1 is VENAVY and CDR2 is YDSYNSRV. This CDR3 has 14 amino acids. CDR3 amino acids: CATWDSGSDWIKTF. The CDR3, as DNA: TGTGCCACCTGGGATAGCGGTAGTGATTGGATCAAGACGTTT.

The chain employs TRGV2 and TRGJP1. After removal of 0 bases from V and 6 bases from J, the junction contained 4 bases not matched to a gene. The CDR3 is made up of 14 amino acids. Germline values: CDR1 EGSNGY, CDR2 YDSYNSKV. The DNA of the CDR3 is TGTGCCACCTGGGACGGGTGCCCTGGTTGGTTCAAGATATTT. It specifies CATWDGCPGWFKIF.

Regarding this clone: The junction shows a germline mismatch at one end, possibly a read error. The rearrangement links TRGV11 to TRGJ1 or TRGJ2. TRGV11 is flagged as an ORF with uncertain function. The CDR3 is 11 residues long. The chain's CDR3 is CACWIRPKAVF. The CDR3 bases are TGTGCCTGCTGGATTAGGCCGAAAGCAGTCTTT.